Listed below are T cell receptor beta chains from one sample, sequenced in a study of shared clonotypes between healthy human individuals. Some clones are missing from TCRdb's copy, which holds only in-frame ones; the method was immunoSEQ multiplex PCR. The sample holds some 2 million clones, approximately 94% seen once. The sequencing input was naive CD8+ T cells sorted from blood. The receptor set was obtained from a young man in good health. CDR3s include the opening cysteine and the closing phenylalanine or tryptophan. A D gene is named only where the DNA matches it firmly. Expanded clones are given a class, and other clones once, few, many or no size at all.

.,TRBV5-4,TRBD2,TRBJ2-1,11,TGTGCCAGCTTAGCGGGAGGGGAGCAGTTCTTC,CASLAGGEQFF
.,TRBV30,.,TRBJ1-1,13,TGTGCCTGGACTCGGGGGGAGCGCACTGAAGCTTTCTTT,CAWTRGERTEAFF
.,TRBV4-1,.,TRBJ2-7,15,TGCGCCAGCAGCGATACGGCAGCGGGTGCCTACGAGCAGTACTTC,CASSDTAAGAYEQYF
.,TRBV7-6,TRBD2,TRBJ2-7,16,TGTGCCAGCAGTTCGCTAGCGGGAGGGAATTCCCACGAGCAGTACTTC,CASSSLAGGNSHEQYF
.,TRBV7-9,TRBD1,TRBJ2-7,15,TGTGCCAGCAGCTTAGAGGGACAGGGACCAGGGGAGCAGTACTTC,CASSLEGQGPGEQYF
.,TRBV2,.,TRBJ1-1,12,TGTGCCAGCGTGGCAGGGAACACTGAAGCTTTCTTT,CASVAGNTEAFF
.,TRBV7-6,TRBD1,TRBJ2-3,15,TGTGCCAGCAGCGACCGACAGGGGGCCACAGATACGCAGTATTTT,CASSDRQGATDTQYF
once,TRBV9,.,TRBJ2-7,15,TGTGCCAGCAGCGTAGCTGCAGGGGTCTCCTACGAGCAGTACTTC,CASSVAAGVSYEQYF
.,TRBV6-1,.,TRBJ1-6,12,TGTGCCAGCAGTGAGTCTGATTCACCCCTCCACTTT,CASSESDSPLHF
.,TRBV5-5,.,TRBJ2-7,13,TGTGCCAGCAGCTTTGGCGTTAACTACGAGCAGTACTTC,CASSFGVNYEQYF
.,TRBV11-2,TRBD2,TRBJ2-3,18,TGTGCCAGCAGCTTCCCCGGGGCTAGCGGGAGGGTGGTAGATACGCAGTATTTT,CASSFPGASGRVVDTQYF
.,TRBV29-1,.,TRBJ1-2,15,TGCAGCGTTGAAGATCTTTCTACAGATCCCTATGGCTACACCTTC,CSVEDLSTDPYGYTF
once,TRBV6-6,.,TRBJ1-2,15,TGTGCCAGCAGTTACGATCAAGGGGGTCTCTATGGCTACACCTTC,CASSYDQGGLYGYTF
.,TRBV12-5,TRBD2,TRBJ2-3,14,TGTGCTAGTGGTCTTGGACTAGGGTACGATACGCAGTATTTT,CASGLGLGYDTQYF
once,TRBV2,.,TRBJ2-7,14,TGTGCCAGCCACGACGGGAGCCTCTCCTACGAGCAGTACTTC,CASHDGSLSYEQYF
.,TRBV14,TRBD2,TRBJ2-1,17,TGTGCCAGCAGCCGCCGGCCCGCAGCGGGAGGATTCAATGAGCAGTTCTTC,CASSRRPAAGGFNEQFF
.,TRBV27,.,TRBJ2-1,11,TGTGCCAGCAGTCCCGGGCATGAGCAGTTCTTC,CASSPGHEQFF
.,TRBV2,.,TRBJ2-1,16,TGTGCCAGCAGGGACGTCCGGGGGAGCTCCTACAATGAGCAGTTCTTC,CASRDVRGSSYNEQFF
.,TRBV5-1,TRBD2,TRBJ2-1,14,TGCGCCAGCAGCTTAGCGGGAGGGCGTAATGAGCAGTTCTTC,CASSLAGGRNEQFF
.,TRBV4-1,.,TRBJ2-7,13,TGCGCCAGCAGCCGTGGGGCAGACTACGAGCAGTACTTC,CASSRGADYEQYF
once,TRBV7-6,.,TRBJ2-7,13,TGTGCCAGCAGCTTAGCAGGTCGAGACGAGCAGTACTTC,CASSLAGRDEQYF
.,TRBV2,TRBD2,TRBJ2-3,16,TGTGCCAGCAGTCCTCTAACTAGCGGCGACACAGATACGCAGTATTTT,CASSPLTSGDTDTQYF
.,TRBV7-9,.,TRBJ2-1,15,TGTGCCAGCAGCCCCCAAGGAAACTCCTACAATGAGCAGTTCTTC,CASSPQGNSYNEQFF
.,TRBV30,.,TRBJ1-2,13,TGTGCCTGGAGTGTGGGGAGAAACTATGGCTACACCTTC,CAWSVGRNYGYTF
.,TRBV5-8,.,TRBJ1-2,13,TGTGCCAGCAGCTCTGGACTCGGTCATGGCTACACCTTC,CASSSGLGHGYTF
.,TRBV5-5,TRBD2,TRBJ2-5,16,TGTGCCAGCAGCTTACGACTAGCGGGAGTCCGAGAGACCCAGTACTTC,CASSLRLAGVRETQYF
.,TRBV7-9,.,TRBJ2-7,12,TGTGCCAGCAGGCGAGACAGGTACGAGCAGTACTTC,CASRRDRYEQYF
.,TRBV27,.,TRBJ2-7,15,TGTGCCAGCAGTCAATTACAGGACCCGACCTACGAGCAGTACTTC,CASSQLQDPTYEQYF
.,TRBV11-2,TRBD1,TRBJ2-7,14,TGTGCCAGCAGCCTCCGGGACAGGGGTCACGAGCAGTACTTC,CASSLRDRGHEQYF
.,TRBV21-1,.,TRBJ2-5,16,TGTGCCAGCAGCATCCCGGGACAGGAGGTCCAGGAGACCCAGTACTTC,CASSIPGQEVQETQYF
once,TRBV10-3,TRBD2,TRBJ2-7,15,TGTGCCATCAGCCATACCCTAGCGGAGGCCTACGAGCAGTACTTC,CAISHTLAEAYEQYF
.,TRBV5-6,TRBD1,TRBJ2-7,14,TGTGCCAGCAGCTGGGACAGGGGAGGTGACGAGCAGTACTTC,CASSWDRGGDEQYF
.,TRBV14,TRBD2,TRBJ2-1,16,TGTGCCAGCAGCCATAATAGCGGGGTCTCCTACAATGAGCAGTTCTTC,CASSHNSGVSYNEQFF
.,TRBV7-9,.,TRBJ1-2,15,TGTGCCAGCAGCTTCGGAGAGGTATCTAACTATGGCTACACCTTC,CASSFGEVSNYGYTF
.,TRBV15,.,TRBJ2-1,13,TGTGCCACCAGCTCGGGGCCATACAATGAGCAGTTCTTC,CATSSGPYNEQFF
.,TRBV6-5,TRBD1,TRBJ2-7,13,TGTGCCAGCAACGACAGGGACACCTACGAGCAGTACTTC,CASNDRDTYEQYF
.,TRBV30,TRBD1,TRBJ1-2,15,TGTGCCTGGAGCGATACAGGGGGCCTTGCCTATGGCTACACCTTC,CAWSDTGGLAYGYTF
.,TRBV28,.,TRBJ1-1,13,TGTGCCAGCAGTCTTAGCTGGAACACTGAAGCTTTCTTT,CASSLSWNTEAFF
.,TRBV10-2,TRBD2,TRBJ2-5,17,TGCGCCAGCAGCCAGCCAATTAGCGGGGCCCCCCAAGAGACCCAGTACTTC,CASSQPISGAPQETQYF
.,TRBV28,TRBD2,TRBJ2-7,17,TGTGCCAGCAGTTTACCCCCATTAGCGGGGGGGCCGCACGAGCAGTACTTC,CASSLPPLAGGPHEQYF
.,TRBV27,.,TRBJ2-1,13,TGTGCCAGCATTGGCGGGGTTTACAATGAGCAGTTCTTC,CASIGGVYNEQFF
.,TRBV13,.,TRBJ1-1,14,TGTGCCAGCAGCCCGTCGGCCCCGGCGGTTGAAGCTTTCTTT,CASSPSAPAVEAFF
.,TRBV28,TRBD1,TRBJ1-4,17,TGTGCCAGCACCGATTATTATACGAACCGGGACAGTGAAAAACTGTTTTTT,CASTDYYTNRDSEKLFF
.,TRBV27,.,TRBJ1-6,14,TGTGCCAGCAGTTTGGTGGAGGGAGGCACGCCCCTCCACTTT,CASSLVEGGTPLHF